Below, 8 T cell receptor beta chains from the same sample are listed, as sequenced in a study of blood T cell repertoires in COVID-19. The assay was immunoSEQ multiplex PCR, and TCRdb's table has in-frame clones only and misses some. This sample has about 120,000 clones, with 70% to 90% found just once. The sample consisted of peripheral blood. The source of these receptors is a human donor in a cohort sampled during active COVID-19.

The CDR3 sequence: CASSPGQGIDEKLFF. DNA of the CDR3: TGTGCCAGCAGCCCCGGACAGGGCATCGATGAAAAACTGTTTTTT. The rearrangement joins TRBV7-8 to TRBJ1-4; 8 bases are a match to TRBD1. The junction had 8 bases not matched to a gene; V was cut back by 5 bases and J by 6 bases. Germline V CDR1 and CDR2: SGHVS, FQNEAQ. This CDR3 is built from 15 residues.

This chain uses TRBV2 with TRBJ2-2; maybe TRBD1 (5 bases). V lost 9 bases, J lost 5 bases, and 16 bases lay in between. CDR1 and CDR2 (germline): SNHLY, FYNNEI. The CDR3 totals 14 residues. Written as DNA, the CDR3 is TGTGCCAGTGGGGCTCTGAGGTCGACCGGGGAGCTGTTTTTT. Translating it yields CASGALRSTGELFF.

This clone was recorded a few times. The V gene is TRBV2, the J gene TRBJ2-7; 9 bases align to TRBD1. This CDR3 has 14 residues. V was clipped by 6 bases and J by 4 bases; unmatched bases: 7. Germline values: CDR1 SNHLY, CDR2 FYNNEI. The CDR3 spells CASRAGTGKYEQYF. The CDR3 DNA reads TGTGCCAGCAGAGCCGGGACAGGGAAGTACGAGCAGTACTTC.

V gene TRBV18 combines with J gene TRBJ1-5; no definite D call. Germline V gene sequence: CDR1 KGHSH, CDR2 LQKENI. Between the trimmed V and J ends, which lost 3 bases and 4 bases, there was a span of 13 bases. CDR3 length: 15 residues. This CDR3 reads CASSPERSTNQPQHF. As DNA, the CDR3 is TGTGCCAGCTCACCCGAGCGGTCAACAAATCAGCCCCAGCATTTT.

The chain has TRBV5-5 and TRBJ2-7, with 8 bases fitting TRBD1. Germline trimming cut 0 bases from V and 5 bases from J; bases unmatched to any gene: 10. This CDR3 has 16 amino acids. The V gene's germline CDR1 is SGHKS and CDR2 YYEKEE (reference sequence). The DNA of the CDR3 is TGTGCCAGCAGCTTGGGGGAAGGACAGGGCCGCAACGAGCAGTACTTC. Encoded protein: CASSLGEGQGRNEQYF. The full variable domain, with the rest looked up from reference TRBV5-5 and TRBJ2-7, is DAGVTQSPTHLIKTRGQQVTLRCSPISGHKSVSWYQQVLGQGPQFIFQYYEKEERGRGNFPDRFSARQFPNYSSELNVNALLLGDSALYLCASSLGEGQGRNEQYFGPGTRLTVT.

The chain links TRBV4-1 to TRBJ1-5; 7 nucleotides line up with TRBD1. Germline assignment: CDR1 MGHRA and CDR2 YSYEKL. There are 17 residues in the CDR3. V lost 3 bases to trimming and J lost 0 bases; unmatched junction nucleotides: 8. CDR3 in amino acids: CASSHPRTGNSNQPQHF. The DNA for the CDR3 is TGCGCCAGCAGCCATCCTAGGACAGGTAATAGCAATCAGCCCCAGCATTTT.

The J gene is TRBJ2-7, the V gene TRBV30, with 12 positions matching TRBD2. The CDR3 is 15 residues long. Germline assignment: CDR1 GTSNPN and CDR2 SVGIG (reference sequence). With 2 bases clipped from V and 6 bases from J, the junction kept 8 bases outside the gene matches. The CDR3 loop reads CAWSWTSGISGEQYF. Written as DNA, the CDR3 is TGTGCCTGGAGTTGGACTAGCGGGATCTCGGGCGAGCAGTACTTC.

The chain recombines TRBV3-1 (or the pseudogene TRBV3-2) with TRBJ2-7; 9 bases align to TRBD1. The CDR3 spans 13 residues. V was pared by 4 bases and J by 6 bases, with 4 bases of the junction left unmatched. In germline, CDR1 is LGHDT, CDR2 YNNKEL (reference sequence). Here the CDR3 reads CASSLGQGREQYF. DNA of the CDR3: TGTGCCAGCAGCCTGGGACAGGGCCGCGAGCAGTACTTC.